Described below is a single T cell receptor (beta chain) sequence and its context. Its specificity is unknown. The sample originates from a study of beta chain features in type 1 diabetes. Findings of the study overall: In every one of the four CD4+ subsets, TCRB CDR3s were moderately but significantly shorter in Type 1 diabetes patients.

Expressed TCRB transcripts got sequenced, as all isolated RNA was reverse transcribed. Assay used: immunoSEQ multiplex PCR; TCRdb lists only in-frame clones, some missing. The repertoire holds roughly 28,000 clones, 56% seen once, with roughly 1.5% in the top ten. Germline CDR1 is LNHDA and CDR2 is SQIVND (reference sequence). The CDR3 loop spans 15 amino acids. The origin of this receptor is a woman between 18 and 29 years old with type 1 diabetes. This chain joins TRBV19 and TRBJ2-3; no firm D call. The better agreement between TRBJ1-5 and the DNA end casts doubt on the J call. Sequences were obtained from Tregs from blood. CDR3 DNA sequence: TGTGCCAGTAGCCGACTAGCGGGAAGCACAGATACGCAGCATTTT. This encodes CASSRLAGSTDTQHF.